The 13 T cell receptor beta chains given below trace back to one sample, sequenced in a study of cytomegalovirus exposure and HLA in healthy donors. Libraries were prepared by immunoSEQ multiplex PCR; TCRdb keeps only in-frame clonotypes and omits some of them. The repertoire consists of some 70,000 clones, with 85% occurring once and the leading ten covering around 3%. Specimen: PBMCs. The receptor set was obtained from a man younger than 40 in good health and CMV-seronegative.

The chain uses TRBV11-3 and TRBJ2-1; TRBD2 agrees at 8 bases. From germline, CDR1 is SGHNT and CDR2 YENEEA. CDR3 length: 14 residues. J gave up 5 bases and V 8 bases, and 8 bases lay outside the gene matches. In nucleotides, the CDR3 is TGTGCCAGCCTAGGGACTAGTGCCGACAATGAGCAGTTCTTC. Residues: CASLGTSADNEQFF.

CDR3 nucleotides: TGTGCCAGCAGCGACACCATAGCGGGAGACGGGGAGACCCAGTACTTC. Its translation is CASSDTIAGDGETQYF. The J gene is TRBJ2-5, the V gene TRBV9; 9 positions match TRBD2. The germline gives CDR1 SGDLS, CDR2 YYNGEE. V lost 3 bases to trimming and J lost 5 bases; unmatched junction nucleotides: 11. The CDR3 is made up of 16 amino acids. Using reference TRBV9 and TRBJ2-5 for the parts outside the CDR3, the full variable domain is DSGVTQTPKHLITATGQRVTLRCSPRSGDLSVYWYQQSLDQGLQFLIQYYNGEERAKGNILERFSAQQFPDLHSELNLSSLELGDSALYFCASSDTIAGDGETQYFGPGTRLLVL.

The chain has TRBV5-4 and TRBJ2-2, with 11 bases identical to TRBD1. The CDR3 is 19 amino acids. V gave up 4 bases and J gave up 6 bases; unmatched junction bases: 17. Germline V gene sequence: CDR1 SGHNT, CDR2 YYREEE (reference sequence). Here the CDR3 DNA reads TGTGCCAGCAGCCGACGGACAGGGGGCGCTTCAGAGGATGCCGGGGAGCTGTTTTTT. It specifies CASSRRTGGASEDAGELFF. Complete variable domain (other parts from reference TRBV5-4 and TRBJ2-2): ETGVTQSPTHLIKTRGQQVTLRCSSQSGHNTVSWYQQALGQGPQFIFQYYREEENGRGNFPPRFSGLQFPNYSSELNVNALELDDSALYLCASSRRTGGASEDAGELFFGEGSRLTVL.

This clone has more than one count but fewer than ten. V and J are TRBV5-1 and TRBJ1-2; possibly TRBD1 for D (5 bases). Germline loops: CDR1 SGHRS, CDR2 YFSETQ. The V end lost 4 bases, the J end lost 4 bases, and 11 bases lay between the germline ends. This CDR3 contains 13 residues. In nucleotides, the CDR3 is TGCGCCAGCAGCCAAGACAGTTCCTATGGCTACACCTTC. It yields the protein CASSQDSSYGYTF.

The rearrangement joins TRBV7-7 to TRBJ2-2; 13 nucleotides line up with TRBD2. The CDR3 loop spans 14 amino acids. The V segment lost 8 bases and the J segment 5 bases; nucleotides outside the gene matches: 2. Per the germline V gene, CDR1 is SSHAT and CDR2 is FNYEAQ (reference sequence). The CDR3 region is CASGLAGDTGELFF. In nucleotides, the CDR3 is TGTGCCAGCGGACTAGCGGGAGATACCGGGGAGCTGTTTTTT.

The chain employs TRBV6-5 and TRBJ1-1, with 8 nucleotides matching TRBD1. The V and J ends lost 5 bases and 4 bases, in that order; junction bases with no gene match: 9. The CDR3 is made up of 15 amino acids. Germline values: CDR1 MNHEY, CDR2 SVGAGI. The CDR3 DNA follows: TGTGCCAGCAGTCAACCAGGACAGGGATCCACTGAAGCTTTCTTT. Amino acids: CASSQPGQGSTEAFF.

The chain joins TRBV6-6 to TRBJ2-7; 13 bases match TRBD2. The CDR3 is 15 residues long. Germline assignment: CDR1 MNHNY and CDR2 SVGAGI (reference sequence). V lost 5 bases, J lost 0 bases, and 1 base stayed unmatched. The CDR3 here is CASSRTSGSSYEQYV. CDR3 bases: TGTGCCAGCAGTAGGACTAGCGGGAGCTCCTACGAGCAGTACGTC.

This CDR3 reads CASAWGSLDNQPQHF. In DNA, the CDR3 is TGTGCTAGTGCGTGGGGCAGTCTTGACAATCAGCCCCAGCATTTT. This rearrangement joins TRBV12-5 to TRBJ1-5; weak D call: TRBD1 (5 bases). V lost 7 bases, J lost 3 bases, and 16 bases lay in between. This CDR3 has 15 residues. Looked up from germline, CDR1 is LGHNT and CDR2 is FRNRAP.

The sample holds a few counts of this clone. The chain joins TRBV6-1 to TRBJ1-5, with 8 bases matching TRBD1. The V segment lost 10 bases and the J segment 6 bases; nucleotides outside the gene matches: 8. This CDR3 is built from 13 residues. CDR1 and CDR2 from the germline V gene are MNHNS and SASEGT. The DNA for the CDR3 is TGTGCCATCAGACAGGGGATTGTTCAGCCCCAGCATTTT. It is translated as CAIRQGIVQPQHF.

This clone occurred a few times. The CDR3: CASSSTTSGADTQYF. The CDR3, as DNA: TGTGCCAGCAGTTCGACAACTAGTGGCGCAGATACGCAGTATTTT. The genes are TRBV6-4 and TRBJ2-3; a weak D match, TRBD2 (5 bases). The V end lost 5 bases, the J end lost 4 bases, and 16 bases lay between the germline ends. The V gene's germline CDR1 is MRHNA and CDR2 SNTAGT. The CDR3 is 15 amino acids.

CDR3 region: CASGLILFGRRRVGELFF. CDR3 sequence (DNA): TGTGCTAGTGGTTTGATATTGTTCGGCAGGCGCCGTGTCGGGGAGCTGTTTTTT. This chain connects TRBV12-5 to TRBJ2-2; D unclear. V lost 2 bases to trimming and J lost 7 bases, with 23 bases between them. This CDR3 region has 18 residues. Per germline, CDR1 LGHNT and CDR2 FRNRAP.

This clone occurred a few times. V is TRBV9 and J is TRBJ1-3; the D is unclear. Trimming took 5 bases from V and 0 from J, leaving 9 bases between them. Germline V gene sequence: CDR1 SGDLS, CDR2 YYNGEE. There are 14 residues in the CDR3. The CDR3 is CASSAGSSGNTIYF. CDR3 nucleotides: TGTGCCAGCAGTGCGGGCAGCTCTGGAAACACCATATATTTT.

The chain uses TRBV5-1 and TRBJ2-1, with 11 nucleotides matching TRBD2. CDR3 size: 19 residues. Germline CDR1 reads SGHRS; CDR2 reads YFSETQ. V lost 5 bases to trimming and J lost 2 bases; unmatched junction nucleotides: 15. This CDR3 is CASRLKSSGRASTYNEQFF. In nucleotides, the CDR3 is TGCGCCAGCAGGTTGAAAAGTAGCGGGAGGGCCTCAACCTACAATGAGCAGTTCTTC.